This T cell receptor beta chain was captured by sequencing in a study of vaccination effects on CD4 cells after COVID-19. Study details: Samples were taken post-vaccine, and their median timing was 72 days after the second dose. After over 1.5 million PBMC were placed in each well, they were cultured with approximately 9.4 IU/ml IL-2 and around 10 ug/ml peptides. General study points: Pronounced clonal contraction occurred in clones induced by infection and by vaccine late after vaccination.

The CDR3 sequence is 13 residues long. V was pared by 4 bases and J by 7 bases, with 11 bases between. Germline V CDR1 and CDR2: SGHKS, YYEKEE (reference sequence). Note on this clone: Its antigen is unidentified.

Libraries were prepared by immunoSEQ multiplex PCR; TCRdb keeps only in-frame clonotypes and omits some of them. The table lists 40,000 to 45,000 clones, about 62% of them singletons. CD4+ T cells were isolated after around 10 days of culture. Vaccination of participants consisted of two doses of either the BNT162b2 or mRNA-1273 vaccine. The chain links TRBV5-5 to TRBJ2-2; unclear D gene. Sequenced here: CD4+ T cells from PBMCs cultured without peptide, sampled after COVID-19 vaccination. The clonotype was recovered from a human donor who received a COVID-19 vaccine. The CDR3 sequence: CASSRNSLGELFF. Written as DNA, the CDR3 is TGTGCCAGCAGCCGGAATAGTCTCGGGGAGCTGTTTTTT. Complete variable domain (other parts from reference TRBV5-5 and TRBJ2-2): DAGVTQSPTHLIKTRGQQVTLRCSPISGHKSVSWYQQVLGQGPQFIFQYYEKEERGRGNFPDRFSARQFPNYSSELNVNALLLGDSALYLCASSRNSLGELFFGEGSRLTVL.